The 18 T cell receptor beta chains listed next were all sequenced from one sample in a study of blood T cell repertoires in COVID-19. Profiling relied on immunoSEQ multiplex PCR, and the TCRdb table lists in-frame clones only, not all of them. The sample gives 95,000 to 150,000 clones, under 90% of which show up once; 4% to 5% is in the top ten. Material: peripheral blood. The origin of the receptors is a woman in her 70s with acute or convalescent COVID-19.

The CDR3 protein is CATSDPRVDTQYF. The CDR3 DNA follows: TGTGCCACCAGTGACCCCAGGGTTGATACGCAGTATTTT. This rearrangement joins TRBV24-1 to TRBJ2-3, with TRBD1 as a possible D gene (5 bases). This CDR3 is built from 13 residues. Germline V gene sequence: CDR1 KGHDR, CDR2 SFDVKD. Trimming removed 4 bases at V and 6 bases at J, with 10 bases between.

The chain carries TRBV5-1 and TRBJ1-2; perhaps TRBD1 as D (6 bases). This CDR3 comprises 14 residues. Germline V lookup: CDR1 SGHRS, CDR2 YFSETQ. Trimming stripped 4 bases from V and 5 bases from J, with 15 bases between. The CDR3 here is CASSTGQTIYGYTF. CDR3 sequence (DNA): TGCGCCAGCAGCACCGGACAGACCATTTATGGCTACACCTTC.

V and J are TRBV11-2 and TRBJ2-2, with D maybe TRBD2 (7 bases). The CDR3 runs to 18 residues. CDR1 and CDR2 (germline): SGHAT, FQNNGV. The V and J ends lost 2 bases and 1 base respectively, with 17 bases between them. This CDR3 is CASSLQGRGLMNTGELFF. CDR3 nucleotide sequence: TGTGCCAGCAGCTTACAGGGGCGGGGGTTAATGAACACCGGGGAGCTGTTTTTT. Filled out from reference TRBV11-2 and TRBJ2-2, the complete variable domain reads EAGVAQSPRYKIIEKRQSVAFWCNPISGHATLYWYQQILGQGPKLLIQFQNNGVVDDSQLPKDRFSAERLKGVDSTLKIQPAKLEDSAVYLCASSLQGRGLMNTGELFFGEGSRLTVL.

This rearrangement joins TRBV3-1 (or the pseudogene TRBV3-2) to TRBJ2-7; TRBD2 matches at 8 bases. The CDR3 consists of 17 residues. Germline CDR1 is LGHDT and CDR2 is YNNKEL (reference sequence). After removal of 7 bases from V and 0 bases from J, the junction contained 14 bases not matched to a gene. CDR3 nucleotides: TGTGCCAGCACCGGGAGGGGACTGGATACTATCTCCTACGAGCAGTACGTC. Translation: CASTGRGLDTISYEQYV.

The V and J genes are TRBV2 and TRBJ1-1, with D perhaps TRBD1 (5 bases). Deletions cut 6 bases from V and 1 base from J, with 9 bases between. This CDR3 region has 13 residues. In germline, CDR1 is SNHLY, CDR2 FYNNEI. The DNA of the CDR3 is TGTGCCAGCAGGCTAGACAGGAACACTGAAGCTTTCTTT. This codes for CASRLDRNTEAFF.

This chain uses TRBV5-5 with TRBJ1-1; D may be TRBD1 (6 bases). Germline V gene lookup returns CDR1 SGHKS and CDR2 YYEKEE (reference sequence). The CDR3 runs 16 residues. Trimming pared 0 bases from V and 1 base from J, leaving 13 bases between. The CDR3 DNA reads TGTGCCAGCAGCTTGGGAGCGGGACAAACGAACACTGAAGCTTTCTTT. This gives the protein CASSLGAGQTNTEAFF.

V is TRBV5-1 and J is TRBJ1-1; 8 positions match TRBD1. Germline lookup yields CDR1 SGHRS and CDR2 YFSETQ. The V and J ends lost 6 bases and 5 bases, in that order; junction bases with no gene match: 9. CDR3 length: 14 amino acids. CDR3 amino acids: CASTTGDRNTEAFF. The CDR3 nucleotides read TGCGCCAGCACCACCGGGGACAGGAATACTGAAGCTTTCTTT.

The CDR3 is CASSLLQGLGEQFF. The CDR3 nucleotides read TGTGCCAGCAGCTTATTACAGGGGTTGGGTGAGCAGTTCTTC. The chain recombines TRBV7-2 with TRBJ2-1; TRBD1 agrees at 7 bases. Germline CDR1 and CDR2: SGHTA and FQGNSA. Trimming took 2 bases from V and 9 from J; bases not matched to a gene: 7. The CDR3 loop spans 14 amino acids.

The CDR3 region is CASSTDRVGPQHF. In nucleotides, the CDR3 is TGTGCCAGCAGTACAGACAGGGTGGGGCCCCAGCATTTT. The rearrangement links TRBV12-3 or TRBV12-4 to TRBJ1-5; 7 bases map to TRBD1. J lost 9 bases, V lost 5 bases, and 7 bases had no gene match. The CDR3 length is 13 residues.

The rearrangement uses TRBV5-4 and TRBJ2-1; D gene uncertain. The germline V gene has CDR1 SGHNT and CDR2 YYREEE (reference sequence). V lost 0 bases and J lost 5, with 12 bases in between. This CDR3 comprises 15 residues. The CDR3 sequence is CASSLGRPGDNEQFF. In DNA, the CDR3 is TGTGCCAGCAGCTTGGGTCGTCCCGGAGACAATGAGCAGTTCTTC.

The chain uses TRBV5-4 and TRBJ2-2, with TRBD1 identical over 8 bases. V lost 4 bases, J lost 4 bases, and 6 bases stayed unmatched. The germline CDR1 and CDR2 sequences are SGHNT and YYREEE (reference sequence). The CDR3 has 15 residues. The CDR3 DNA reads TGTGCCAGCAGCGTAGGACAGGGCCGCACCGGGGAGCTGTTTTTT. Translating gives CASSVGQGRTGELFF.

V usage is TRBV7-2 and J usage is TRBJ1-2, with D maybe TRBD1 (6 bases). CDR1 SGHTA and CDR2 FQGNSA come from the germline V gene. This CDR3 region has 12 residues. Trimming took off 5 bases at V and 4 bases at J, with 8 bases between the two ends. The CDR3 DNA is TGTGCCAGCAGCCTGACAGGCTATGGCTACACCTTC. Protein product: CASSLTGYGYTF.

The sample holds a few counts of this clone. This CDR3 reads CASSLVAGWAKNIQYF. CDR3 coding DNA: TGTGCCAGCAGCTTGGTGGCAGGGTGGGCCAAAAACATTCAGTACTTC. V usage is TRBV5-6 and J usage is TRBJ2-4; tentatively, D is TRBD1 (5 bases). V was clipped by 0 bases and J by 1 base, with 11 bases between them. Germline CDR1 SGHDT, CDR2 YYEEEE. This CDR3 is 16 amino acids long.

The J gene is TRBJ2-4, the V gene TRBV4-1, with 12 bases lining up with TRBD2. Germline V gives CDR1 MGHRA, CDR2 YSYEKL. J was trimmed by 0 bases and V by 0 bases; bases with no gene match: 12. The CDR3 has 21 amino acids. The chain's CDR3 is CASSQELAGGRTRLAKNIQYF. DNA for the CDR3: TGCGCCAGCAGCCAAGAACTAGCGGGGGGACGGACGAGGCTAGCCAAAAACATTCAGTACTTC.

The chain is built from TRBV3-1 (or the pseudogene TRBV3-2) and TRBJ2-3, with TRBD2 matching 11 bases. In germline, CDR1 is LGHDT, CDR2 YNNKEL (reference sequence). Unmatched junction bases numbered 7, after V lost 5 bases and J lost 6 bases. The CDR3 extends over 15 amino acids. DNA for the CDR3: TGTGCCAGCAGCGGTAGCGGGGGGGCCGATGATACGCAGTATTTT. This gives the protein CASSGSGGADDTQYF.

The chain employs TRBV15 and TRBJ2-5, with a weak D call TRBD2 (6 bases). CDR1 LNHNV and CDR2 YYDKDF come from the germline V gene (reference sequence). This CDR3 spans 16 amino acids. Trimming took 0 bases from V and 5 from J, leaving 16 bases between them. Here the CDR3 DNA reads TGTGCCACCAGCAGAGATGCATTTGGAGGGGTGGAGACCCAGTACTTC. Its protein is CATSRDAFGGVETQYF.

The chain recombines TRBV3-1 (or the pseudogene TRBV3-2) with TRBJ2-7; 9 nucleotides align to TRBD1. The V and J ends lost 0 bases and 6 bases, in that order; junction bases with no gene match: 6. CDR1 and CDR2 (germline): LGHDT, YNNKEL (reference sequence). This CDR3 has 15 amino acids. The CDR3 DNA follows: TGTGCCAGCAGCCAAGAGGGGACAGGGTTCAGCGAGCAGTACTTC. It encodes CASSQEGTGFSEQYF.

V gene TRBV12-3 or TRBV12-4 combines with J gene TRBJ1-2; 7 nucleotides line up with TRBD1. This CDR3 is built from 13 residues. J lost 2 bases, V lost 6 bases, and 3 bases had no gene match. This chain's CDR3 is CASSPGQNYGYTF. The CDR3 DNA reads TGTGCCAGCAGCCCGGGACAGAACTATGGCTACACCTTC.